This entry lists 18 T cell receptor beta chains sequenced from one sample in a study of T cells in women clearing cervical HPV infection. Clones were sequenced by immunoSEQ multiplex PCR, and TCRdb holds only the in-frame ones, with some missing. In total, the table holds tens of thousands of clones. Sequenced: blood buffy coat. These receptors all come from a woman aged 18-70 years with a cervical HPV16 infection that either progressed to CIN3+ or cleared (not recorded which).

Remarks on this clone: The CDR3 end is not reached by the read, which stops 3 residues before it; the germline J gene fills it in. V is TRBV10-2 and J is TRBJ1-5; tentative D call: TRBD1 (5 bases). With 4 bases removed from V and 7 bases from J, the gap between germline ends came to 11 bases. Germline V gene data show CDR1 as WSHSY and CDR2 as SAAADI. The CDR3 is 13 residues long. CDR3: CASSVQGGQPQHF. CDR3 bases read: TGCGCCAGCAGTGTCCAGGGAGGCCAGCCC.

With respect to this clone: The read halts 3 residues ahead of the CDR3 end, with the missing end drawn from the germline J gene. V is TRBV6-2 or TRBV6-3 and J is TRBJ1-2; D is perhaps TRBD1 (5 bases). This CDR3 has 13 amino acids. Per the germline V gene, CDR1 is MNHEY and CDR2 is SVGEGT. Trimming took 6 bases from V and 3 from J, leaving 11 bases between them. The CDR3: CASSQDTYYGYTF. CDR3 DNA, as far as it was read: TGTGCCAGCAGCCAGGACACCTACTATGGC.

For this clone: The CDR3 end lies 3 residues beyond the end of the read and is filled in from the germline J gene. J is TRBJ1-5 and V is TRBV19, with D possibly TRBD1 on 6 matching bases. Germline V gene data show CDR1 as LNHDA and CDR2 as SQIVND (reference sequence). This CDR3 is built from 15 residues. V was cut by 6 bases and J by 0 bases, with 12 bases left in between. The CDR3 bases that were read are TGTGCCAGTAGGGGGGCAGGTGTTAGCAATCAGCCC. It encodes CASRGAGVSNQP. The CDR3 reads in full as CASRGAGVSNQPQHF.

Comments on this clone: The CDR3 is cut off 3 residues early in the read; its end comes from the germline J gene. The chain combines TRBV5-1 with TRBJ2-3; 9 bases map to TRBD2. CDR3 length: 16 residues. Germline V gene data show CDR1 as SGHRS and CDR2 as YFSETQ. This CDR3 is CASSFRGREFQETQYF. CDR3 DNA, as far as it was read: TGCGCCAGCAGCTTCCGCGGGAGGGAGTTTCAAGAGACG.

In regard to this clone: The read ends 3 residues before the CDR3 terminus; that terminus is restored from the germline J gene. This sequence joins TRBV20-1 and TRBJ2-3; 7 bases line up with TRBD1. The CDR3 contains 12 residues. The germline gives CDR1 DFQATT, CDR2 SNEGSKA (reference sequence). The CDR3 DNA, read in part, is TGCAGTGGGGGACAGCCGAATCAGCCG. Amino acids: CSGGQPNQP. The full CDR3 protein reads CSGGQPNQPQYF.

CDR3 protein: CSVLKDSNQPQYF. The sequenced CDR3 bases are TGCAGTGTCCTCAAGGATAGCAATCAGCCG. The chain is built from TRBV20-1 and TRBJ2-3; D not certain. The read is 3 residues too short to cover the CDR3 end, so that end is filled in from the germline J gene. CDR1 is DFQATT and CDR2 is SNEGSKA in the germline V gene (reference sequence). CDR3 size: 13 residues.

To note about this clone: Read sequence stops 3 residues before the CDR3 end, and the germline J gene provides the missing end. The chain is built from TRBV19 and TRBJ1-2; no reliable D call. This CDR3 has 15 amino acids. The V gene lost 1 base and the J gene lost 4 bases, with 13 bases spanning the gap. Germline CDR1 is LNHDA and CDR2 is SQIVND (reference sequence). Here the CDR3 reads CASSIAPSYSYGYTF. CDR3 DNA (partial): TGTGCCAGTAGTATAGCTCCCTCCTACAGCTATGGC.

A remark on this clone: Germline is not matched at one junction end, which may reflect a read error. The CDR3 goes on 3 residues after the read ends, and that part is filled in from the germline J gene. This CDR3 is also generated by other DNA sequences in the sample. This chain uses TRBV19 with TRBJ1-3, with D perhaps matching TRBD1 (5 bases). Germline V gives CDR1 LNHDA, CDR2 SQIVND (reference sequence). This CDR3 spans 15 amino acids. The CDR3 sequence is CASSTPRGSGNTIYF. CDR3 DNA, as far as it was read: TGTGCCAGTAGTACCCCGAGGGGCTCTGGAAACACG.

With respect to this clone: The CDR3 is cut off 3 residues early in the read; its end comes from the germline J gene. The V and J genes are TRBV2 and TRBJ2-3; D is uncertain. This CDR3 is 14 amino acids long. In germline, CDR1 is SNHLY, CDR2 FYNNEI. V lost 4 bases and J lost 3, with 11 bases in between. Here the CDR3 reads CASSVRRNTDTQYF. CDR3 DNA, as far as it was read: TGTGCCAGCAGTGTCCGGCGGAATACAGATACG.

The CDR3 region is CASKNSNYGYTF. Incomplete CDR3 DNA: TGCGCCAGCAAGAACAGCAACTATGGC. The chain carries TRBV5-1 and TRBJ1-2; the D is unclear. The CDR3 extends 3 residues past the end of the read, so its final part is completed from the germline J gene. The CDR3 totals 12 residues. Per germline, CDR1 SGHRS and CDR2 YFSETQ. Trimming removed 6 bases from V and 2 bases from J, with 8 bases in between.

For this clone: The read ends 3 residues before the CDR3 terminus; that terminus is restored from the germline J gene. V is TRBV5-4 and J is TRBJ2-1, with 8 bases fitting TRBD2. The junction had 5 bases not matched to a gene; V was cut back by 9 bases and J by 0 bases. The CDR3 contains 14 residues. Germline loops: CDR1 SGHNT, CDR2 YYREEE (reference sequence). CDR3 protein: CATGGAYSYNEQFF. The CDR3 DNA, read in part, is TGTGCCACGGGAGGGGCCTACTCCTACAATGAG.

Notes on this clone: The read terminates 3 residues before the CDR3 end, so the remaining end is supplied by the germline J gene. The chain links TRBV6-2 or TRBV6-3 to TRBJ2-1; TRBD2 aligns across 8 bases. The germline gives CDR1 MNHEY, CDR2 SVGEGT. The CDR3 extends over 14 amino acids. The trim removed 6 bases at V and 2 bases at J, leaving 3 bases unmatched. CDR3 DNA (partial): TGTGCCAGCAGACGTAGCGGGACCTACAATGAG. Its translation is CASRRSGTYNE. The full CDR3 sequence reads CASRRSGTYNEQFF.

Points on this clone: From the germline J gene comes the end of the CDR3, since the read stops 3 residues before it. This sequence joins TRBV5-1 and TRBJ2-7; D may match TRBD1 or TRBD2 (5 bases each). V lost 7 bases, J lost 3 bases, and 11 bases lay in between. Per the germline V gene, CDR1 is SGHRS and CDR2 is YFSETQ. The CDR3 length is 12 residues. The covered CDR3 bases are TGCGCCAGCGGGCAGGGAGACTACGAG. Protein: CASGQGDYE. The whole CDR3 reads CASGQGDYEQYF.

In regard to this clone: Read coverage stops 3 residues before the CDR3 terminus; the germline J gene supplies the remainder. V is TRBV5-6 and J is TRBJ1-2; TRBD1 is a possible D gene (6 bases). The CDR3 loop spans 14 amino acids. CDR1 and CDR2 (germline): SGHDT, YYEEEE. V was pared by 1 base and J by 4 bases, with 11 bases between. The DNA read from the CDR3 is TGTGCCAGCAGCTTGTCTCTCAGGGGCTATGGC. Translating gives CASSLSLRGYG. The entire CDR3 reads CASSLSLRGYGYTF.

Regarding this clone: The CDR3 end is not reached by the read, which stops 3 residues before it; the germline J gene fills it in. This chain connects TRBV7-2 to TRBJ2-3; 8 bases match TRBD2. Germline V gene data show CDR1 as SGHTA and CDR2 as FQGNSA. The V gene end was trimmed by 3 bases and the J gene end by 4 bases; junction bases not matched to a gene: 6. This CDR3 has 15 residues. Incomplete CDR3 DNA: TGTGCCAGCAGCTTGAGCGGGGGAGGGGCAGATACG. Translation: CASSLSGGGADT. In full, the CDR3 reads CASSLSGGGADTQYF.

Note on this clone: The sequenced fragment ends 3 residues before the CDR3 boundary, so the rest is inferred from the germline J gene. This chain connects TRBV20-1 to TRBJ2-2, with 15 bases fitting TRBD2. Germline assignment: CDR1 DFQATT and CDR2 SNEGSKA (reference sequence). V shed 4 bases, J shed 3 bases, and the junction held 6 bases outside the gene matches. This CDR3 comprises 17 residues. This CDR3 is CSAKDGLAGGYTGELFF. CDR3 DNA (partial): TGCAGTGCTAAAGACGGACTAGCGGGGGGGTACACCGGGGAG.

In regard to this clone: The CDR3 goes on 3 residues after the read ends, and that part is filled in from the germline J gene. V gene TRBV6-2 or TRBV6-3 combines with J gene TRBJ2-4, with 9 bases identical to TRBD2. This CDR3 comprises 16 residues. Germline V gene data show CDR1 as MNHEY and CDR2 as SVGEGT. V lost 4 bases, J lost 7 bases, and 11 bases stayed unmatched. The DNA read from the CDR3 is TGTGCCAGCAGTTTAGACCTAGCGGGACCCCTCAACATT. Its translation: CASSLDLAGPLNI. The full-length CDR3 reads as CASSLDLAGPLNIQYF.

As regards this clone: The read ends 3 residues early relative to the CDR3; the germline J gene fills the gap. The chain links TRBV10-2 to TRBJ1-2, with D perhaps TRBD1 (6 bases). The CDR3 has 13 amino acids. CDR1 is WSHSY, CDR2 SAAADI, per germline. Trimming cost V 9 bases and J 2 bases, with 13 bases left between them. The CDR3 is CASLQGSNYGYTF. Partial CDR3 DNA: TGCGCCAGTTTACAGGGCTCGAACTATGGC.